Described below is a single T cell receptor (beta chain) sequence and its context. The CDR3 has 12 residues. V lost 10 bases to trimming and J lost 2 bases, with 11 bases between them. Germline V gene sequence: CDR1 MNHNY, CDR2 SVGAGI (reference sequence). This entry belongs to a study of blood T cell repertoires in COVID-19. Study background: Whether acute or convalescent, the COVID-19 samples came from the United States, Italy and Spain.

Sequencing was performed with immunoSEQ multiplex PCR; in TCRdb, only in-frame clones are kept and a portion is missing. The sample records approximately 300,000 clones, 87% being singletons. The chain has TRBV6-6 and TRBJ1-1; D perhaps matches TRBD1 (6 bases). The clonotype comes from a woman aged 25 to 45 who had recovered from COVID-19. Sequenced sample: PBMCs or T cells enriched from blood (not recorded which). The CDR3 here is CAIEQGNTEAFF. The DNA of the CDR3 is TGTGCCATCGAACAGGGTAACACTGAAGCTTTCTTT.